One sample yielded the 12 T cell receptor beta chains listed below, sequenced in a study of cytomegalovirus exposure and HLA in healthy donors. The data were produced by immunoSEQ multiplex PCR, yet TCRdb's version contains in-frame clones alone and is incomplete. The sample shows about 110,000 clones, roughly 90% of them seen only once. The sequenced sample was PBMCs. These receptors all stem from a woman aged 25 to 39 in good health and CMV-seropositive.

The genes are TRBV19 and TRBJ1-5, with D perhaps matching TRBD1 (6 bases). The CDR3 runs to 17 residues. Between the trimmed V and J ends, which lost 5 bases and 3 bases, there was a span of 20 bases. Germline V CDR1 and CDR2: LNHDA, SQIVND (reference sequence). The CDR3 nucleotides are TGTGCCAGTAGTTTAGCAAAGGGACACAGGACCAATCAGCCCCAGCATTTT. Protein sequence: CASSLAKGHRTNQPQHF. Full variable domain (missing parts from reference TRBV19 and TRBJ1-5): DGGITQSPKYLFRKEGQNVTLSCEQNLNHDAMYWYRQDPGQGLRLIYYSQIVNDFQKGDIAEGYSVSREKKESFPLTVTSAQKNPTAFYLCASSLAKGHRTNQPQHFGDGTRLSIL.

This chain uses TRBV7-9 with TRBJ2-2; 7 bases fit TRBD1. Trimming cost V 5 bases and J 0 bases; bases outside gene matches: 0. The CDR3 is made up of 14 amino acids. Germline V gene sequence: CDR1 SEHNR, CDR2 FQNEAQ (reference sequence). The CDR3 region is CASSGQANTGELFF. Here the CDR3 DNA reads TGTGCCAGCAGCGGACAGGCGAACACCGGGGAGCTGTTTTTT. Supplemented by reference TRBV7-9 and TRBJ2-2, the full variable domain reads DTGVSQNPRHKITKRGQNVTFRCDPISEHNRLYWYRQTLGQGPEFLTYFQNEAQLEKSRLLSDRFSAERPKGSFSTLEIQRTEQGDSAMYLCASSGQANTGELFFGEGSRLTVL.

CDR3: CASSQDFGHITGELFF. The CDR3 nucleotides are TGCGCCAGCAGCCAAGATTTCGGACATATCACCGGGGAGCTGTTTTTT. The chain recombines TRBV4-3 with TRBJ2-2; TRBD1 is a possible D gene (5 bases). The CDR3 sequence is 16 residues long. CDR1 is LGHNA and CDR2 is YSLEER in the germline V gene. Trimming left V 0 bases short and J 4 bases short, with 12 bases between.

In this sample, this clone turned up a few times. This chain joins TRBV15 and TRBJ1-6; D possibly corresponds to TRBD1 (6 bases). The CDR3 is 15 amino acids. V gave up 0 bases and J gave up 9 bases, with 12 bases separating them. The germline gives CDR1 LNHNV, CDR2 YYDKDF (reference sequence). The CDR3 protein is CATSRDIGRGSPLHF. The CDR3 nucleotides are TGTGCCACCAGCAGAGATATTGGCAGGGGTTCACCCCTCCACTTT.

This sequence joins TRBV4-2 and TRBJ2-3; 9 bases are shared with TRBD2. CDR1 and CDR2 (germline): LGHNA, YNFKEQ. J gave up 0 bases and V 4 bases, and 2 bases lay outside the gene matches. This CDR3 spans 15 amino acids. CDR3 bases: TGTGCCAGCAGCCCCCTAGCGGGAAGCACAGATACGCAGTATTTT. This translates into CASSPLAGSTDTQYF.

The CDR3 region has the DNA TGTGCCACCAGCAGAGATCCGAGGGCCGGTGCAGATACGCAGTATTTT. Translating gives CATSRDPRAGADTQYF. V and J are TRBV15 and TRBJ2-3; maybe TRBD2 (5 bases). Trimming cost V 0 bases and J 4 bases, with 14 bases left between them. CDR3 length: 16 amino acids. Germline V gene sequence: CDR1 LNHNV, CDR2 YYDKDF (reference sequence).

The chain is built from TRBV5-4 and TRBJ2-5, with 13 bases fitting TRBD2. The length of the CDR3 is 16 residues. Germline values: CDR1 SGHNT, CDR2 YYREEE (reference sequence). The V gene end was trimmed by 4 bases and the J gene end by 2 bases; junction bases not matched to a gene: 5. The CDR3 here is CASSPLAGGRQETQYF. CDR3 sequence (DNA): TGTGCCAGCAGCCCACTAGCGGGGGGGCGACAAGAGACCCAGTACTTC. Filled out from reference TRBV5-4 and TRBJ2-5, the complete variable domain reads ETGVTQSPTHLIKTRGQQVTLRCSSQSGHNTVSWYQQALGQGPQFIFQYYREEENGRGNFPPRFSGLQFPNYSSELNVNALELDDSALYLCASSPLAGGRQETQYFGPGTRLLVL.

The rearrangement joins TRBV4-2 to TRBJ2-1; 7 bases line up with TRBD2. The CDR3 extends over 17 amino acids. The V gene end was trimmed by 0 bases and the J gene end by 0 bases; junction bases not matched to a gene: 5. Per germline, CDR1 LGHNA and CDR2 YNFKEQ. DNA for the CDR3: TGTGCCAGCAGCCAAGAATGGCGGGGGAGCTCCTACAATGAGCAGTTCTTC. Translated, it gives CASSQEWRGSSYNEQFF.

V usage is TRBV2 and J usage is TRBJ1-1; D perhaps matches TRBD1 (6 bases). The V end lost 2 bases, the J end lost 6 bases, and 7 bases lay between the germline ends. Germline V gives CDR1 SNHLY, CDR2 FYNNEI. The CDR3 length is 12 residues. CDR3 region: CASSEQGPEAFF. The CDR3 bases are TGTGCCAGCAGTGAACAGGGGCCTGAAGCTTTCTTT.

V gene TRBV7-3 combines with J gene TRBJ1-1; no firm D call. Germline V CDR1 and CDR2: SGHTA, FQGTGA. This CDR3 comprises 13 residues. V was shortened by 4 bases and J by 6 bases, with 12 bases between the two germline ends. CDR3: CASSSLNGAEAFF. CDR3 DNA: TGTGCCAGCAGCTCACTGAATGGAGCTGAAGCTTTCTTT.

The rearrangement uses TRBV18 and TRBJ2-7, with TRBD2 matching 9 bases. Germline V lookup: CDR1 KGHSH, CDR2 LQKENI. Unmatched junction bases numbered 7, after V lost 6 bases and J lost 1 base. The CDR3 extends over 15 amino acids. CDR3 sequence reads: CASSRTSGSSYEQYF. The CDR3 nucleotides are TGTGCCAGCTCCCGCACTAGCGGGTCTTCCTACGAGCAGTACTTC.

This chain joins TRBV5-6 and TRBJ2-7; 11 bases are shared with TRBD1. In germline, CDR1 is SGHDT, CDR2 YYEEEE. Trimming took 4 bases from V and 0 from J; bases not matched to a gene: 3. This CDR3 is built from 15 residues. CDR3 in DNA: TGTGCCAGCAGCCCGGGACAGGGGGTCTCCTACGAGCAGTACTTC. This gives the protein CASSPGQGVSYEQYF.